The clone carrying this T cell receptor (beta chain) has a count of ten or more. Antigen specificity is unknown. The sequencing template was cDNA reverse transcribed from extracted RNA. Only in-frame clones appear in the TCRdb table, and some are missing; sequencing was by immunoSEQ multiplex PCR. The repertoire has roughly 200,000 clones, 30% to 40% of them found once; the top ten carry 0.48%. The record originates from a study of CD8+ T cells in alopecia areata. Looked up from germline, CDR1 is SGDLS and CDR2 is YYNGEE. The CDR3 totals 16 residues. V lost 3 bases and J lost 6; bases outside the gene matches: 10. General study results and limits: Scalp clonality and expanded CD8+ clones among the top 100 were significantly decreased by tofacitinib. Numerous expanded lesional clones remained in scalp and blood during tofacitinib.

Treatment: oral pan-JAK inhibitor, 5-10 mg twice daily. Alopecia areata patients provided lesional scalp punch biopsies and peripheral blood. The chain is built from TRBV9 and TRBJ2-2; 8 nucleotides agree with TRBD2. This specimen consisted of CD4+ T cells sorted from blood, obtained at approximately week 31, from a patient treated with tofacitinib. The clonotype was recovered from a human donor with alopecia areata. CDR3 sequence (DNA): TGTGCCAGCAGCGCCCCCCCGGGACTAGAGGCCGGGGAGCTGTTTTTT. Its protein product is CASSAPPGLEAGELFF.